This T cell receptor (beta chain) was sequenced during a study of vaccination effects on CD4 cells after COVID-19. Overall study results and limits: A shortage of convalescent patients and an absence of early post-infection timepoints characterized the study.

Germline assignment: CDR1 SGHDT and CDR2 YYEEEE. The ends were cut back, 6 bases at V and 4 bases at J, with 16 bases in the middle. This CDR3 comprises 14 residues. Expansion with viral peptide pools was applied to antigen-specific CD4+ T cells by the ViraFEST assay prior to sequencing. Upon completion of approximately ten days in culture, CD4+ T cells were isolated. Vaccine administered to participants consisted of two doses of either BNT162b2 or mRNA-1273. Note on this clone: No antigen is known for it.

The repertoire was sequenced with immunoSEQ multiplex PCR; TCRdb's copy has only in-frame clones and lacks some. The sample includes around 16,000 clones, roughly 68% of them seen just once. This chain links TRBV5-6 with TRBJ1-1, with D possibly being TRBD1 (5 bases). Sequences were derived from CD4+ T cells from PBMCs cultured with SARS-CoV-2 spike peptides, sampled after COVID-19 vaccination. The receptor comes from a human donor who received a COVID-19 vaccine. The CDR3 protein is CASIRGTLPTEAFF. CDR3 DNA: TGTGCCAGCATCCGGGGGACCCTACCCACTGAAGCTTTCTTT. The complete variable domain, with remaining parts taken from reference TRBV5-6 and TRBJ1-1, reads DAGVTQSPTHLIKTRGQQVTLRCSPKSGHDTVSWYQQALGQGPQFIFQYYEEEERQRGNFPDRFSGHQFPNYSSELNVNALLLGDSALYLCASIRGTLPTEAFFGQGTRLTVV.